This entry lists 28 T cell receptor beta chains sequenced from one sample in a study of blood T cell repertoires in COVID-19. Assay used: immunoSEQ multiplex PCR; TCRdb lists only in-frame clones, some missing. Of around 25,000 clones listed, around 86% are singletons. Sequencing was carried out using peripheral blood. All receptors come from a woman between 65 and 79 years old with active COVID-19.

The genes are TRBV7-8 and TRBJ2-1, with 11 bases lining up with TRBD2. J was trimmed by 7 bases and V by 3 bases; bases with no gene match: 8. CDR3 size: 16 residues. CDR1 is SGHVS and CDR2 is FQNEAQ in the germline V gene. The CDR3 sequence: CASSFSSGGSWNEQFF. In nucleotides, the CDR3 is TGTGCCAGCAGCTTCTCTAGCGGGGGGTCGTGGAATGAGCAGTTCTTC.

A remark on this clone: Its ends do not fully match the called genes, so a read error is possible. The chain carries TRBV7-7 and TRBJ2-1; possibly TRBD1 for D (6 bases). CDR1 is SSHAT and CDR2 is FNYEAQ in the germline V gene (reference sequence). The CDR3 extends over 16 amino acids. The CDR3 is CASSGRGLGAYNEQFF. DNA of the CDR3: TGTGCTAGCAGCGGCAGGGGCCTCGGGGCCTACAATGAGCAGTTCTTC.

The chain recombines TRBV5-5 with TRBJ1-1; maybe TRBD1 (6 bases). The germline V gene has CDR1 SGHKS and CDR2 YYEKEE (reference sequence). Trimming shortened V by 1 base and J by 6 bases, and 13 bases separated the two germline ends. The CDR3 has 14 residues. Written as DNA, the CDR3 is TGTGCCAGCAGCTTGATAGGGGGATCCTCTGAAGCTTTCTTT. Its protein is CASSLIGGSSEAFF.

The CDR3 loop is CASSQGGTGEGEKGYTF. CDR3 DNA: TGCGCCAGCAGCCAAGGGGGAACAGGGGAAGGGGAAAAAGGCTACACCTTC. The rearrangement links TRBV4-1 to TRBJ1-2, with TRBD1 identical over 7 bases. Germline CDR1 is MGHRA and CDR2 is YSYEKL. Unmatched junction bases numbered 16, after V lost 1 base and J lost 8 bases. The CDR3 has 17 residues.

This chain uses TRBV6-2 or TRBV6-3 with TRBJ2-7, with 8 positions matching TRBD1. CDR3 length equals 13 residues. Germline CDR1 and CDR2: MNHEY and SVGEGT. Unmatched junction bases numbered 5, after V lost 4 bases and J lost 6 bases. This CDR3 reads CASSSTGVGEQYF. CDR3 coding DNA: TGTGCCAGCAGTTCGACAGGGGTCGGCGAGCAGTACTTC.

The chain combines TRBV18 with TRBJ2-5, with 7 bases fitting TRBD1. Germline V gene sequence: CDR1 KGHSH, CDR2 LQKENI. The junction had 3 bases not matched to a gene; V was cut back by 1 base and J by 4 bases. The CDR3 is made up of 14 amino acids. In DNA, the CDR3 is TGTGCCAGCTCACCACAGGGGGCCGGAGAGACCCAGTACTTC. Translated, it gives CASSPQGAGETQYF.

The sample holds a few counts of this clone. The rearrangement uses TRBV2 and TRBJ2-5, with 7 bases fitting TRBD2. The CDR3 length is 15 residues. Germline-derived CDR1 and CDR2 are SNHLY and FYNNEI. With 6 bases clipped from V and 5 bases from J, the junction kept 12 bases outside the gene matches. CDR3 DNA sequence: TGTGCCAGCAGCCGGGAGGTTGCTGACGTGGAGACCCAGTACTTC. As protein: CASSREVADVETQYF.

The rearrangement uses TRBV6-2 or TRBV6-3 and TRBJ2-3, with 8 bases lining up with TRBD2. The CDR3 runs to 20 residues. Germline loops: CDR1 MNHEY, CDR2 SVGEGT. V gave up 8 bases and J gave up 2 bases; unmatched junction bases: 24. The CDR3 nucleotides are TGTGCCAGCGGTTTATCAGGACGGGGGGGCCTTGTGTGGCCCACAGATACGCAGTATTTT. Protein product: CASGLSGRGGLVWPTDTQYF.

This rearrangement joins TRBV4-1 to TRBJ1-2; 7 bases are a match to TRBD1. The CDR3 loop spans 15 amino acids. The V segment lost 3 bases and the J segment 5 bases; nucleotides outside the gene matches: 9. Germline V CDR1 and CDR2: MGHRA, YSYEKL. CDR3 in DNA: TGCGCCAGCAGCCAGGCACGGGGACAGCCTTATGGCTACACCTTC. As protein: CASSQARGQPYGYTF.

The gene calls are TRBV6-5 and TRBJ1-2; TRBD1 matches at 9 bases. The length of the CDR3 is 15 residues. V gave up 7 bases and J gave up 7 bases; unmatched junction bases: 13. Germline loops: CDR1 MNHEY, CDR2 SVGAGI. The CDR3 is CASIAQGARTSGYTF. The DNA for the CDR3 is TGTGCCAGCATCGCACAGGGGGCGAGAACCTCTGGCTACACCTTC.

The chain uses TRBV6-6 and TRBJ2-7; D is ambiguous. Looked up from germline, CDR1 is MNHNY and CDR2 is SVGAGI (reference sequence). V was clipped by 0 bases and J by 6 bases, with 9 bases between them. This CDR3 has 13 residues. The CDR3 coding sequence is TGTGCCAGCAGTTACTCGATTTTGAGCGAGCAGTACTTC. This encodes CASSYSILSEQYF.

This rearrangement joins TRBV29-1 to TRBJ1-2, with D tentatively TRBD1 (5 bases). This CDR3 is 13 amino acids long. CDR1 is SQVTM and CDR2 is ANQGSEA in the germline V gene. The V gene lost 6 bases and the J gene lost 5 bases, with 16 bases spanning the gap. CDR3 bases: TGCAGCGTAGACCCCCAGGGATGGTATGGCTACACCTTC. Translation: CSVDPQGWYGYTF.

This clone was recorded only once. The chain uses TRBV6-2 or TRBV6-3 and TRBJ1-1; D remains ambiguous. The CDR3 consists of 16 residues. Germline CDR1 reads MNHEY; CDR2 reads SVGEGT. Trimming pared 0 bases from V and 4 bases from J, leaving 15 bases between. Here the CDR3 reads CASSYSAEASATEAFF. The CDR3, as DNA: TGTGCCAGCAGTTACTCGGCAGAGGCCTCCGCCACTGAAGCTTTCTTT.

This sequence joins TRBV2 and TRBJ1-6; tentatively, D is TRBD1 (5 bases). Germline assignment: CDR1 SNHLY and CDR2 FYNNEI. The CDR3 extends over 15 amino acids. The V gene lost 0 bases and the J gene lost 10 bases, with 13 bases spanning the gap. The CDR3 is CASSEALQGLSPLHF. The CDR3 DNA follows: TGTGCCAGCAGTGAAGCGCTTCAGGGTTTGTCACCCCTCCACTTT.

The chain employs TRBV6-5 and TRBJ1-5; 12 bases are shared with TRBD1. The length of the CDR3 is 15 residues. From germline, CDR1 is MNHEY and CDR2 SVGAGI. The trim removed 6 bases at V and 6 bases at J, leaving 6 bases unmatched. In DNA, the CDR3 is TGTGCCAGCAGAGCAGGGACAGGGGGCGGTCAGCCCCAGCATTTT. Encoded protein: CASRAGTGGGQPQHF.

The J gene is TRBJ1-3, the V gene TRBV7-3, with unresolved D. The CDR3 is 11 amino acids. Germline values: CDR1 SGHTA, CDR2 FQGTGA. V gave up 8 bases and J gave up 10 bases, with 12 bases separating them. This CDR3 is CASLTRRTIYF. DNA of the CDR3: TGTGCCAGCCTCACGCGGAGGACCATATATTTT.

V gene TRBV15 combines with J gene TRBJ2-7; D gene uncertain. Germline V gene lookup returns CDR1 LNHNV and CDR2 YYDKDF (reference sequence). The CDR3 runs 16 residues. Trimming shortened V by 1 base and J by 2 bases, and 15 bases separated the two germline ends. The CDR3 region is CATSRAIGSGPYEQYF. In DNA form, the CDR3 reads TGTGCCACCAGCAGAGCCATTGGCAGTGGCCCCTACGAGCAGTACTTC.

The chain links TRBV25-1 to TRBJ2-2, with 11 positions matching TRBD2. The CDR3 runs 14 residues. Germline CDR1 reads MGHDK; CDR2 reads SYGVNS. Unmatched junction bases numbered 2, after V lost 6 bases and J lost 5 bases. The CDR3 region has the DNA TGTGCCAGCAGACTAGCGGGGGAGACCGGGGAGCTGTTTTTT. Residues: CASRLAGETGELFF.

V usage is TRBV6-5 and J usage is TRBJ2-5; D may be TRBD1 (6 bases). This CDR3 has 15 amino acids. The V end lost 0 bases, the J end lost 1 base, and 9 bases lay between the germline ends. Germline CDR1 and CDR2: MNHEY and SVGAGI. CDR3 coding DNA: TGTGCCAGCAGTTACTCGACAGGATCCCAAGAGACCCAGTACTTC. Translating gives CASSYSTGSQETQYF.

V gene TRBV9 combines with J gene TRBJ2-2, with 7 positions matching TRBD1. The CDR3 contains 13 residues. Germline lookup yields CDR1 SGDLS and CDR2 YYNGEE. V lost 4 bases to trimming and J lost 6 bases; unmatched junction nucleotides: 3. The CDR3: CASSPGGAGELFF. DNA for the CDR3: TGTGCCAGCAGCCCAGGGGGAGCCGGGGAGCTGTTTTTT.

The chain is built from TRBV29-1 and TRBJ1-1, with D tentatively TRBD1 (5 bases). Germline CDR1 is SQVTM and CDR2 is ANQGSEA. The CDR3 sequence is 14 residues long. V was clipped by 8 bases and J by 4 bases, with 20 bases between them. The CDR3 coding sequence is TGCAGCATTACCCGGGGGGTTTCGGGCACTGAAGCTTTCTTT. Encoded protein: CSITRGVSGTEAFF.

The chain carries TRBV5-1 and TRBJ2-4; 12 bases agree with TRBD2. The CDR3 spans 16 residues. Unmatched junction bases numbered 2, after V lost 4 bases and J lost 0 bases. The germline gives CDR1 SGHRS, CDR2 YFSETQ. CDR3 in DNA: TGCGCCAGCAGCATGACTAGCGGGGGAGCCAAAAACATTCAGTACTTC. Translating it yields CASSMTSGGAKNIQYF.

This rearrangement joins TRBV25-1 to TRBJ2-3; TRBD2 agrees at 8 bases. Trimming removed 6 bases from V and 0 bases from J; junction bases left unmatched: 5. The CDR3 extends over 15 amino acids. Germline V gene lookup returns CDR1 MGHDK and CDR2 SYGVNS. The CDR3 DNA is TGTGCCAGCAGAAGCGGGGGAGCTAGCACAGATACGCAGTATTTT. Amino acid sequence: CASRSGGASTDTQYF.

The rearrangement links TRBV19 to TRBJ1-5; 9 nucleotides agree with TRBD1. CDR1 and CDR2 (germline): LNHDA, SQIVND (reference sequence). Trimming took 2 bases from V and 7 from J; bases not matched to a gene: 12. The CDR3 spans 17 residues. The CDR3 region has the DNA TGTGCCAGTAGTATAACCGGTCGCGGGACAGGGAAACAGCCCCAGCATTTT. Amino acid sequence: CASSITGRGTGKQPQHF.

The chain carries TRBV19 and TRBJ1-5; 10 bases map to TRBD1. CDR3 length: 16 amino acids. V trimming: 10 bases; J trimming: 9 bases; junction bases outside the gene matches: 18. The germline gives CDR1 LNHDA, CDR2 SQIVND (reference sequence). This CDR3 reads CATRQGAEGRFRPQHF. CDR3 DNA sequence: TGTGCCACCAGACAGGGGGCGGAGGGTCGATTTCGGCCCCAGCATTTT.

The rearrangement joins TRBV27 to TRBJ1-5; D is undetermined. Trimming stripped 4 bases from V and 3 bases from J, with 10 bases between. The CDR3 covers 14 residues. The germline CDR1 and CDR2 sequences are MNHEY and SMNVEV (reference sequence). CDR3 residues: CASSYAVDNQPQHF. The CDR3 DNA is TGTGCCAGCAGTTACGCAGTTGACAATCAGCCCCAGCATTTT.

This chain links TRBV3-1 (or the pseudogene TRBV3-2) with TRBJ1-1; D perhaps matches TRBD1 (6 bases). The CDR3 extends over 14 amino acids. CDR1 and CDR2 from the germline V gene are LGHDT and YNNKEL (reference sequence). V dropped 4 bases and J dropped 1 base, with 10 bases sitting between them. CDR3 DNA sequence: TGTGCCAGCAGCCCCCCGACAGGGAACACTGAAGCTTTCTTT. It encodes CASSPPTGNTEAFF.

The chain recombines TRBV19 with TRBJ2-2; D is ambiguous. Trimming took off 5 bases at V and 8 bases at J, with 9 bases between the two ends. Germline-derived CDR1 and CDR2 are LNHDA and SQIVND (reference sequence). The CDR3 length is 12 residues. This CDR3 reads CASSLTEGELFF. The CDR3 DNA reads as TGTGCCAGTAGTTTGACTGAAGGGGAGCTGTTTTTT.